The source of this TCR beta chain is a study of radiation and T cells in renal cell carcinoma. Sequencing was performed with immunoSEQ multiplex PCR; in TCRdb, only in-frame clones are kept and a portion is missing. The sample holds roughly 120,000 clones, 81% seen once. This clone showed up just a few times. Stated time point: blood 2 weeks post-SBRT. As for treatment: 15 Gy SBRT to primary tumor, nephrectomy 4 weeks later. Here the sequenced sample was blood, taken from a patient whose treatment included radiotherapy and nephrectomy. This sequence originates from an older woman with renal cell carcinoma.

DNA for the CDR3: TGTGCCAGCAGCAGCCTACACAGGGCAGCTAACTATGGCTACACCTTC. The encoded protein is CASSSLHRAANYGYTF. V is TRBV5-6 and J is TRBJ1-2, with D perhaps matching TRBD1 (6 bases). Germline CDR1 and CDR2: SGHDT and YYEEEE. The V end lost 4 bases, the J end lost 0 bases, and 16 bases lay between the germline ends. The CDR3 consists of 16 residues.